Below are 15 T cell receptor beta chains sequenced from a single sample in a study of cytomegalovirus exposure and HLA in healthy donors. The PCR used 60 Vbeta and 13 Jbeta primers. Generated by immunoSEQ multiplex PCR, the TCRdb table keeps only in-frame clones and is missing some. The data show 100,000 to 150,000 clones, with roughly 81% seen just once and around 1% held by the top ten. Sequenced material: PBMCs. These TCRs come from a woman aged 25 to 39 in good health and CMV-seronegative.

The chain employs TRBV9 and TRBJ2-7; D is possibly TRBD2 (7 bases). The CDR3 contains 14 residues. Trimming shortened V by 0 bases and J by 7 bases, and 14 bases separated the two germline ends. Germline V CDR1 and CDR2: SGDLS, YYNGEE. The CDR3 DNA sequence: TGTGCCAGCAGCGTAGCTGGGGGGGCGGGGGAGCAGTACTTC. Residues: CASSVAGGAGEQYF.

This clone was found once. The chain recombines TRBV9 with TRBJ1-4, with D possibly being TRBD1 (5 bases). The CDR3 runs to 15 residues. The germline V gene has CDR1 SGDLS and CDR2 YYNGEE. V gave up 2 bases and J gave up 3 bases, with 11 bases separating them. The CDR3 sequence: CASSVNAGSNEKLFF. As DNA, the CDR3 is TGTGCCAGCAGCGTCAATGCAGGGTCTAATGAAAAACTGTTTTTT.

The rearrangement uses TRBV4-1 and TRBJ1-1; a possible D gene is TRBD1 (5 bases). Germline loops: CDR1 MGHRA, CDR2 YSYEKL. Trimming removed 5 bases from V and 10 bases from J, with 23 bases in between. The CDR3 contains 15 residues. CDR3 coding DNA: TGCGCCAGCAGCGACCTCTACGACAGACGCGGTGGAGCTTTCTTT. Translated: CASSDLYDRRGGAFF.

DNA of the CDR3: TGCGCCAGCAGCTTGGAATCCGGGTCTTCAACTTACGAGCAGTACTTC. It specifies CASSLESGSSTYEQYF. The rearrangement uses TRBV5-1 and TRBJ2-5, with D unclear. The last part of the DNA fits TRBJ2-7 better; the J call may be wrong. The germline V gene has CDR1 SGHRS and CDR2 YFSETQ. CDR3 length equals 16 residues.

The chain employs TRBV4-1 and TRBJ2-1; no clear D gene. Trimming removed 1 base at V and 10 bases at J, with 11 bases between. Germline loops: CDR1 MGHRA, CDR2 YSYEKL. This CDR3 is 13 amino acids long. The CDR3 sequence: CASSQGHLGEQFF. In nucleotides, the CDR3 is TGCGCCAGCAGCCAAGGTCACCTAGGAGAGCAGTTCTTC.

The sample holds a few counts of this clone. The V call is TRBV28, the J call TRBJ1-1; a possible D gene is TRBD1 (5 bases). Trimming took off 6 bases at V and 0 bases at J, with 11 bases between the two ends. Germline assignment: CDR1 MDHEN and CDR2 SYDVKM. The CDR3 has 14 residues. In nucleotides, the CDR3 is TGTGCCAGCAGACGACAGCTCATGAACACTGAAGCTTTCTTT. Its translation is CASRRQLMNTEAFF. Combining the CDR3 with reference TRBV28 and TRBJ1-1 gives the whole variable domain DVKVTQSSRYLVKRTGEKVFLECVQDMDHENMFWYRQDPGLGLRLIYFSYDVKMKEKGDIPEGYSVSREKKERFSLILESASTNQTSMYLCASRRQLMNTEAFFGQGTRLTVV.

The CDR3 sequence: CAWSVRRSNEKLFF. CDR3 coding DNA: TGTGCCTGGAGTGTACGGCGGTCGAATGAAAAACTGTTTTTT. The J gene is TRBJ1-4, the V gene TRBV30; D call uncertain. This CDR3 has 14 residues. V was clipped by 0 bases and J by 5 bases, with 10 bases between them. Germline lookup yields CDR1 GTSNPN and CDR2 SVGIG (reference sequence).

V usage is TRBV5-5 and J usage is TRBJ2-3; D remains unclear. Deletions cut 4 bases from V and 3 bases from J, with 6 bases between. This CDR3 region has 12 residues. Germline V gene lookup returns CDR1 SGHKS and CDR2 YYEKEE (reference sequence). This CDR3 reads CASSPNTDTQYF. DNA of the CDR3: TGTGCCAGCAGCCCTAATACAGATACGCAGTATTTT.

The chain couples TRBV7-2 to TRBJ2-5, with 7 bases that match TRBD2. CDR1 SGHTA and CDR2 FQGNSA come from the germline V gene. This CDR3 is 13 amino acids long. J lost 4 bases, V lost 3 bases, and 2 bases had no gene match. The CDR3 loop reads CASSFTSVETQYF. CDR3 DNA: TGTGCCAGCAGCTTTACTAGCGTAGAGACCCAGTACTTC.

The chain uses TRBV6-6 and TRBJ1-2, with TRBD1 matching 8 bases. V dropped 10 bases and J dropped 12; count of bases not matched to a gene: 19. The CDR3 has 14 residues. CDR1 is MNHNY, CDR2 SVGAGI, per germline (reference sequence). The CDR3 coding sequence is TGTGCCACCTTTTTGGGACAGGTTGATCAAGGCCACACCTTC. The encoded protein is CATFLGQVDQGHTF.

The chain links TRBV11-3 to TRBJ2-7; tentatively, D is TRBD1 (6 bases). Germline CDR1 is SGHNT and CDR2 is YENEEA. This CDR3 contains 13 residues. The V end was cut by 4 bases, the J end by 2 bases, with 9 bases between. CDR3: CASSWDIAYEQYF. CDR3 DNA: TGTGCCAGCAGCTGGGACATCGCCTACGAGCAGTACTTC.

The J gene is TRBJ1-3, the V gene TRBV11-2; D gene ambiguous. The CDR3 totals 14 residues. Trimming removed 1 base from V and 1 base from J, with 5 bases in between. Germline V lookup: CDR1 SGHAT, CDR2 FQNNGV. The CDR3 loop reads CASSLVSSGNTIYF. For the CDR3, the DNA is TGTGCCAGCAGCTTAGTTAGTTCTGGAAACACCATATATTTT.

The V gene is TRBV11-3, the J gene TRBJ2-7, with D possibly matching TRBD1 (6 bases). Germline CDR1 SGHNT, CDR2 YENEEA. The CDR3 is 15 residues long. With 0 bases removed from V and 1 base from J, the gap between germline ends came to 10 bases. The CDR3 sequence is CASSLEQGFSYEQYF. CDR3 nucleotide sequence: TGTGCCAGCAGCTTAGAACAGGGTTTTTCCTACGAGCAGTACTTC.

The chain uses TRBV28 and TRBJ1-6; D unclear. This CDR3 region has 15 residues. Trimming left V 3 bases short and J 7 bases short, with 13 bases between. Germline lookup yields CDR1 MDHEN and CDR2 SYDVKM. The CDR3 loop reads CASSLGDRQNSPLHF. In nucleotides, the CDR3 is TGTGCCAGCAGTTTGGGAGACCGTCAGAATTCACCCCTCCACTTT.

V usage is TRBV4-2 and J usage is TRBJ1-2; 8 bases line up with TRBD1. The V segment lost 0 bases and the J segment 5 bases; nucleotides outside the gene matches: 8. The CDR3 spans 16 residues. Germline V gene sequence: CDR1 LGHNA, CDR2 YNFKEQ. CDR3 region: CASSQDLFQGAYGYTF. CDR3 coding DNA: TGTGCCAGCAGCCAAGATCTTTTCCAGGGGGCGTATGGCTACACCTTC.